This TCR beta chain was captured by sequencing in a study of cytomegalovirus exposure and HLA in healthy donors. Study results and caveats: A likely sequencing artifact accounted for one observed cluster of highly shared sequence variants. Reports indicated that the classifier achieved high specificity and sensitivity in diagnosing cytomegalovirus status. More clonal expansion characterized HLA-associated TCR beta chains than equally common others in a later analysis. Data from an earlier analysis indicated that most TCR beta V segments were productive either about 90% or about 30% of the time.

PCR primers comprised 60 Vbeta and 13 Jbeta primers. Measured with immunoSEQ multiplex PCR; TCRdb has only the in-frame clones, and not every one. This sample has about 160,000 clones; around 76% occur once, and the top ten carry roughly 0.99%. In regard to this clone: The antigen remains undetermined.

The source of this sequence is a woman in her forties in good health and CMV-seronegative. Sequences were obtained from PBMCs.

CDR3 protein: CASSYSVRGGALAFF. The CDR3, as DNA: TGTGCCAGCAGTTACTCGGTCCGAGGGGGCGCTCTAGCTTTCTTT. The chain uses TRBV6-6 and TRBJ1-1; TRBD1 matches at 7 bases. CDR1 MNHNY and CDR2 SVGAGI come from the germline V gene (reference sequence). This CDR3 region has 15 residues. Unmatched junction bases numbered 11, after V lost 0 bases and J lost 10 bases.